This T cell receptor beta chain originates from a study of molecular identifiers for immune sequencing clone quantification. Study findings and constraints: Clones that had above 20 RNA copies took up over 97% of effector molecules but under 1% in naive cells.

In the sort, naive CD8 T cells were defined as CD8+CD4-CCR7+CD45RA+. This clonotype qualifies as medium-sized (0.01 to 0.1%). Its antigen is unknown. The CDR3 runs 12 residues. Between the trimmed V and J ends, which lost 1 base and 6 bases, there was a span of 7 bases. Germline lookup yields CDR1 SGHTA and CDR2 FQGNSA. TCR libraries were built in bulk with a published protocol and specific TCR primers. TCRdb passed the PCR reads through MiXCR, listing each CDR3 protein once. The sample gives around 8,000 distinct CDR3 sequences, around a third of which show up once; less than 6% is in the top ten. This TCR was recovered from a human donor in good health. Some libraries in this study had Jurkat cell RNA spiked in. The rearrangement links TRBV7-2 to TRBJ2-7, with D unclear. The sample was naive CD8+ T cells from blood, with Jurkat cell RNA spiked in. Subset denoted: FACS-sorted CD8+CD4-CCR7+CD45RA+ naive T cells. The CDR3 region is CASSLGSLEQYF. The CDR3 nucleotides read TGTGCCAGCAGCTTAGGTAGTCTCGAGCAGTACTTC.